The clone carrying this TCR beta chain was detected a few times. Its antigen remains unidentified. The CDR3 is 12 amino acids. The germline gives CDR1 MGHDK, CDR2 SYGVNS. Trimming removed 4 bases from V and 2 bases from J, with 3 bases in between. This record belongs to a study of cytomegalovirus exposure and HLA in healthy donors. Study-wide findings and caveats: An ancestry cluster, one associated with Asian ancestry, reportedly showed fewer N-insertions than the roughly 670-donor mean in a later analysis. In a later analysis, at a false discovery rate of 0.05, approximately 15,000 TCR beta sequences matched HLA alleles.

Vbeta (60) and Jbeta (13) primers were used in the PCR. Sequenced by immunoSEQ multiplex PCR; TCRdb stores in-frame clones only, minus some. The data show under 200,000 clones, 9.5% to 15% seen once. Sequencing input: PBMCs. This sequence was found in a man aged 50 to 59 in good health and CMV-seropositive. The chain recombines TRBV25-1 with TRBJ2-1; no reliable D call. The CDR3 bases are TGTGCCAGCAGTGCGGCCTACAATGAGCAGTTCTTC. Translated, it gives CASSAAYNEQFF.